These 29 T cell receptor beta chains were all obtained from the same sample, sequenced in a study of CD8 T cells in Susac syndrome. Reverse transcription of 0.5 to 1 ug RNA was performed with random hexamers. TCRdb used MiXCR to reprocess the immunoSEQ multiplex PCR reads, holding one entry per CDR3 protein. The table includes fewer than 60,000 distinct CDR3 sequences, 85% to 95% detected once. The sample taken for sequencing was CD8+ T cells from PBMCs. These receptors all come from a human donor with Susac syndrome.

Remarks on this clonotype: A junction end diverges from the germline sequence, so it may reflect a read error. The chain has TRBV29-1 and TRBJ2-3; D may be TRBD1 (6 bases). This CDR3 region has 14 residues. From germline, CDR1 is SQVTM and CDR2 ANQGSEA. Here the CDR3 reads CSVGGQLSTDTQYF. CDR3 bases: TGCAGTGTTGGGGGACAACTAAGCACAGATACGCAGTATTTT.

V is TRBV20-1 and J is TRBJ2-7; TRBD2 matches 9 bases. CDR3 length: 15 residues. The V gene's germline CDR1 is DFQATT and CDR2 SNEGSKA (reference sequence). V was pared by 3 bases and J by 2 bases, with 8 bases of the junction left unmatched. CDR3 DNA: TGCAGTGCTAGCGATCTAGCGGGGACAACCTACGAGCAGTACTTC. It codes for CSASDLAGTTYEQYF.

This clonotype was seen only once. The chain employs TRBV24-1 and TRBJ1-5, with D perhaps TRBD1 (5 bases). The length of the CDR3 is 16 residues. Looked up from germline, CDR1 is KGHDR and CDR2 is SFDVKD. Trimming cost V 3 bases and J 4 bases, with 15 bases left between them. The CDR3 sequence: CATSDERTSNNQPQHF. The CDR3, as DNA: TGTGCCACCAGTGATGAGAGGACAAGTAATAATCAGCCCCAGCATTTT.

The V gene is TRBV9, the J gene TRBJ2-2, with D possibly being TRBD2 (6 bases). Germline values: CDR1 SGDLS, CDR2 YYNGEE. CDR3 length: 15 amino acids. V dropped 1 base and J dropped 4 bases, with 11 bases sitting between them. Here the CDR3 reads CASSVSGTPTGELFF. Written as DNA, the CDR3 is TGTGCCAGCAGCGTATCAGGGACTCCCACCGGGGAGCTGTTTTTT.

V usage is TRBV2 and J usage is TRBJ1-2; weak D call: TRBD1 (5 bases). The V gene lost 4 bases and the J gene lost 1 base, with 13 bases spanning the gap. Germline values: CDR1 SNHLY, CDR2 FYNNEI. This CDR3 comprises 15 residues. The CDR3 DNA is TGTGCCAGCAGTGGGGGCAGAGCTAATAACTATGGCTACACCTTC. Protein product: CASSGGRANNYGYTF.

The V call is TRBV30, the J call TRBJ1-1; D is unclear. This CDR3 spans 13 amino acids. The germline V gene encodes CDR1 GTSNPN and CDR2 SVGIG (reference sequence). Between the trimmed V and J ends, which lost 3 bases and 4 bases, there was a span of 12 bases. The CDR3 sequence: CAWRQDKATEAFF. In DNA, the CDR3 is TGTGCCTGGAGGCAGGATAAGGCCACTGAAGCTTTCTTT.

The chain has TRBV18 and TRBJ2-3; D uncertain. In germline, CDR1 is KGHSH, CDR2 LQKENI. The CDR3 contains 16 residues. Trimming pared 2 bases from V and 0 bases from J, leaving 12 bases between. The CDR3 region is CASSPETMTSTDTQYF. The DNA for the CDR3 is TGTGCCAGCTCACCAGAGACGATGACTAGCACAGATACGCAGTATTTT.

The chain employs TRBV20-1 and TRBJ2-6; D not resolved. CDR3 length equals 15 residues. Germline V gene sequence: CDR1 DFQATT, CDR2 SNEGSKA (reference sequence). V lost 0 bases and J lost 0, with 6 bases in between. DNA of the CDR3: TGCAGTGCTAGAGATCACGGCTCTGGGGCCAACGTCCTGACTTTC. The encoded protein is CSARDHGSGANVLTF.

The V gene is TRBV18, the J gene TRBJ2-3; 14 nucleotides match TRBD2. This CDR3 comprises 19 residues. Germline CDR1 reads KGHSH; CDR2 reads LQKENI. The trim removed 2 bases at V and 6 bases at J, leaving 13 bases unmatched. The CDR3 DNA reads TGTGCCAGCTCACCAACCCCGGGACTAGCGGGGGCCAGCTCGGATACGCAGTATTTT. As protein: CASSPTPGLAGASSDTQYF. The full variable domain, with the rest looked up from reference TRBV18 and TRBJ2-3, is NAGVMQNPRHLVRRRGQEARLRCSPMKGHSHVYWYRQLPEEGLKFMVYLQKENIIDESGMPKERFSAEFPKEGPSILRIQQVVRGDSAAYFCASSPTPGLAGASSDTQYFGPGTRLTVL.

The chain has TRBV5-1 and TRBJ1-3; D is unclear. The CDR3 length is 18 residues. V was pared by 0 bases and J by 0 bases, with 16 bases between. CDR1 SGHRS and CDR2 YFSETQ come from the germline V gene. The CDR3 protein is CASSLDPPGSGSGNTIYF. In nucleotides, the CDR3 is TGCGCCAGCAGCTTGGATCCCCCGGGGTCTGGCTCTGGAAACACCATATATTTT.

V is TRBV30 and J is TRBJ2-3, with 12 bases that match TRBD1. The V segment lost 3 bases and the J segment 5 bases; nucleotides outside the gene matches: 6. Germline V gene lookup returns CDR1 GTSNPN and CDR2 SVGIG (reference sequence). The CDR3 is 15 residues long. CDR3: CAWSAGTGGKDTQYF. The CDR3 nucleotides read TGTGCCTGGAGCGCCGGGACAGGGGGCAAAGATACGCAGTATTTT.

This rearrangement joins TRBV7-9 to TRBJ1-3, with TRBD1 as a possible D gene (5 bases). Between the trimmed V and J ends, which lost 1 base and 7 bases, there was a span of 8 bases. This CDR3 region has 13 residues. Germline loops: CDR1 SEHNR, CDR2 FQNEAQ (reference sequence). The CDR3 DNA sequence: TGTGCCAGCAGCTTAGAGGGACGGAACACCATATATTTT. Amino acid sequence: CASSLEGRNTIYF. The full variable domain, its missing parts supplied by reference TRBV7-9 and TRBJ1-3, is DTGVSQNPRHKITKRGQNVTFRCDPISEHNRLYWYRQTLGQGPEFLTYFQNEAQLEKSRLLSDRFSAERPKGSFSTLEIQRTEQGDSAMYLCASSLEGRNTIYFGEGSWLTVV.

This chain uses TRBV29-1 with TRBJ1-2, with 9 nucleotides matching TRBD1. Germline V lookup: CDR1 SQVTM, CDR2 ANQGSEA. Trimming cost V 8 bases and J 4 bases; bases outside gene matches: 14. The CDR3 extends over 15 amino acids. Here the CDR3 reads CSSSSGGQGSYGYTF. CDR3 sequence (DNA): TGCAGCTCCTCAAGCGGGGGACAGGGATCCTATGGCTACACCTTC.

The rearrangement joins TRBV30 to TRBJ2-7; D gene ambiguous. This CDR3 spans 12 amino acids. Germline V gives CDR1 GTSNPN, CDR2 SVGIG (reference sequence). V gave up 5 bases and J gave up 0 bases, with 8 bases separating them. CDR3 DNA sequence: TGTGCCTGGGTGCAGAGCTCCTACGAGCAGTACTTC. This encodes CAWVQSSYEQYF.

The rearrangement joins TRBV7-9 to TRBJ1-6; tentatively, D is TRBD1 (6 bases). V was cut by 4 bases and J by 7 bases, with 14 bases left in between. CDR3 length equals 15 residues. Germline lookup yields CDR1 SEHNR and CDR2 FQNEAQ (reference sequence). DNA of the CDR3: TGTGCCAGCAGCTCCACGGGACAAAGAAATTCACCCCTCCACTTT. Translating gives CASSSTGQRNSPLHF.

J is TRBJ1-2 and V is TRBV14, with D perhaps matching TRBD1 (5 bases). V was shortened by 1 base and J by 5 bases, with 20 bases between the two germline ends. The CDR3 extends over 17 amino acids. The germline V gene has CDR1 SGHDN and CDR2 FVKESK. The CDR3 region is CASSQVRSGKGKYGYTF. CDR3 bases: TGTGCCAGCAGCCAAGTTCGCTCAGGGAAAGGGAAGTATGGCTACACCTTC.

The rearrangement uses TRBV27 and TRBJ2-7, with 12 bases that match TRBD1. V was clipped by 5 bases and J by 7 bases; unmatched bases: 12. CDR1 is MNHEY and CDR2 is SMNVEV in the germline V gene (reference sequence). The CDR3 spans 16 residues. The CDR3 DNA reads TGTGCCAGCAGTCATTGGGACAGGGGGCGGCCTGGGGAGCAGTACTTC. This gives the protein CASSHWDRGRPGEQYF.

The rearrangement uses TRBV5-4 and TRBJ1-6; D is perhaps TRBD1 (5 bases). The CDR3 has 13 residues. Germline V gene lookup returns CDR1 SGHNT and CDR2 YYREEE (reference sequence). V was trimmed by 1 base and J by 15 bases, leaving 14 bases between them. The CDR3 loop reads CASSLRGEEGLHF. Here the CDR3 DNA reads TGTGCCAGCAGCTTGCGGGGGGAAGAAGGCCTCCACTTT.

CDR3 in DNA: TGTGCCAGCAGCACCCGGAGGGAGGCGCCTAGCTACGAGCAGTACTTC. It specifies CASSTRREAPSYEQYF. This chain joins TRBV9 and TRBJ2-7, with D maybe TRBD2 (6 bases). Germline CDR1 SGDLS, CDR2 YYNGEE. CDR3 size: 16 residues. The germline V and J ends were trimmed by 4 bases and 3 bases, with 20 bases remaining between them.

The CDR3: CATPEDTQYF. For the CDR3, the DNA is TGTGCCACCCCAGAGGATACGCAGTATTTT. V usage is TRBV6-2 or TRBV6-3 and J usage is TRBJ2-3; the D is unclear. Trimming removed 10 bases at V and 6 bases at J, with 8 bases between. Germline lookup yields CDR1 MNHEY and CDR2 SVGEGT. The CDR3 runs 10 residues.

The rearrangement joins TRBV28 to TRBJ1-3, with D possibly matching TRBD1 (5 bases). Germline CDR1 is MDHEN and CDR2 is SYDVKM. Trimming shortened V by 8 bases and J by 0 bases, and 11 bases separated the two germline ends. The CDR3 is 14 residues long. CDR3 in amino acids: CASSRDGSGNTIYF. CDR3 nucleotide sequence: TGTGCCAGCTCCAGGGACGGCTCTGGAAACACCATATATTTT.

V and J are TRBV5-1 and TRBJ1-2, with D possibly matching TRBD1 (6 bases). The V gene lost 4 bases and the J gene lost 0 bases, with 13 bases spanning the gap. Germline V gene lookup returns CDR1 SGHRS and CDR2 YFSETQ. The CDR3 consists of 15 residues. In DNA form, the CDR3 reads TGCGCCAGCAGCCAAGGACAGTTATCTAACTATGGCTACACCTTC. Translation gives CASSQGQLSNYGYTF.

This clonotype came up once. The rearrangement links TRBV19 to TRBJ1-1; no definite D call. From germline, CDR1 is LNHDA and CDR2 SQIVND (reference sequence). CDR3 length: 14 residues. The V gene lost 0 bases and the J gene lost 2 bases, with 7 bases spanning the gap. The CDR3: CASSIDDLNTEAFF. CDR3 nucleotide sequence: TGTGCCAGTAGTATAGACGATCTTAACACTGAAGCTTTCTTT.

The V and J genes are TRBV20-1 and TRBJ1-1, with D possibly matching TRBD1 (5 bases). The V end was cut by 5 bases, the J end by 8 bases, with 18 bases between. CDR3 length: 13 amino acids. Looked up from germline, CDR1 is DFQATT and CDR2 is SNEGSKA (reference sequence). The DNA of the CDR3 is TGCAGTGCTTACACCGGGACCGAGAGAGAAGCTTTCTTT. It encodes CSAYTGTEREAFF.

The V and J genes are TRBV20-1 and TRBJ1-6; 7 positions match TRBD1. The CDR3 consists of 18 residues. The V and J ends lost 0 bases and 2 bases, in that order; junction bases with no gene match: 10. Germline V CDR1 and CDR2: DFQATT, SNEGSKA (reference sequence). CDR3 sequence (DNA): TGCAGTGCTAGAGACCCCAGACAGGGACGGGCCTATAATTCACCCCTCCACTTT. Protein sequence: CSARDPRQGRAYNSPLHF.

The V and J genes are TRBV27 and TRBJ1-1; 8 bases are a match to TRBD1. Trimming cost V 6 bases and J 3 bases; bases outside gene matches: 3. The CDR3 length is 13 residues. The germline gives CDR1 MNHEY, CDR2 SMNVEV (reference sequence). CDR3 nucleotides: TGTGCCAGCAGCAGGGGGCAAGACACTGAAGCTTTCTTT. Translation gives CASSRGQDTEAFF.

In the case of this clonotype: Mismatch with germline at one junction end may stem from a read error. The chain combines TRBV25-1 with TRBJ2-3; D call uncertain. The CDR3 is 11 amino acids. Germline V gives CDR1 MGHDK, CDR2 SYGVNS. CDR3 in DNA: TGTGCCAGCAGTGAATTGGATACGCAGTACTTT. Translated, it gives CASSELDTQYF.

The CDR3 DNA is TGTGCCAGCACACCCGGGACAGGGTCAAATGAGCAGTTCTTC. It yields the protein CASTPGTGSNEQFF. The chain joins TRBV25-1 to TRBJ2-1, with 9 positions matching TRBD1. There are 14 residues in the CDR3. From germline, CDR1 is MGHDK and CDR2 SYGVNS. V lost 7 bases to trimming and J lost 7 bases; unmatched junction nucleotides: 8.

The gene calls are TRBV20-1 and TRBJ2-1; D gene ambiguous. The length of the CDR3 is 13 residues. V lost 1 base to trimming and J lost 6 bases, with 10 bases between them. In germline, CDR1 is DFQATT, CDR2 SNEGSKA (reference sequence). CDR3 sequence reads: CSARGVLGNEQFF. Written as DNA, the CDR3 is TGCAGTGCTAGAGGGGTGTTGGGCAATGAGCAGTTCTTC.